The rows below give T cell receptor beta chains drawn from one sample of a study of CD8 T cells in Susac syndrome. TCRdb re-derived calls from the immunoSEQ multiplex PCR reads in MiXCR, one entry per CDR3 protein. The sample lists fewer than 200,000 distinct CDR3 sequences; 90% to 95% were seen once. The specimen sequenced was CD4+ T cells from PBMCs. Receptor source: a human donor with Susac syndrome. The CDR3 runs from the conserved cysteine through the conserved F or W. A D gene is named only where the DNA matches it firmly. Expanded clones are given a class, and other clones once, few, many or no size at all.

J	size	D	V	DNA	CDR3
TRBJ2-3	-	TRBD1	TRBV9	TGTGCCAGCAGCCCTCAAAGGGACAGCTTCACAGATACGCAGTATTTT	CASSPQRDSFTDTQYF
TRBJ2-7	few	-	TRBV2	TGTGCCAGCAGGACCGGGAGTAGCTACGAGCAGTACTTC	CASRTGSSYEQYF
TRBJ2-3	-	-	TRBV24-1	TGTGCCACCAGCGGTACTACAGATACGCAGTATTTT	CATSGTTDTQYF
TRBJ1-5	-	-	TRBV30	TGTGCCTGGAGTGAGGGGGGAAATCAGCCCCAGCATTTT	CAWSEGGNQPQHF
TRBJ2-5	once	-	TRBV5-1	TGCGCCAGCAGCTTGTACGGGGTGGAGACCCAGTACTTC	CASSLYGVETQYF
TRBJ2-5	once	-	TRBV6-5	TGTGCCAGCAGTTACTCAAGGTCGGGACGAACACAAGAGACCCAGTACTTC	CASSYSRSGRTQETQYF
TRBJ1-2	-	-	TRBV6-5	TGTGCCAGCAGTTACTCGAATCAATCCCCCGTGGGGGGCTACACCTTC	CASSYSNQSPVGGYTF
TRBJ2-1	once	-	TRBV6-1	TGTGCCAGCAGTGAAGTTAGCCCTACCTACAATGAGCAGTTCTTC	CASSEVSPTYNEQFF
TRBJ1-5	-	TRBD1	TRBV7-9	TGTGCCAGCAGCTCGACAGGGGGCGAACAGCCCCAGCATTTT	CASSSTGGEQPQHF
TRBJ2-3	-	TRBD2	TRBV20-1	TGCAGTGCTAGAACTAGCGGGGGCACAGATACGCAGTATTTT	CSARTSGGTDTQYF
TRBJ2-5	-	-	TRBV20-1	TGCAGTGCCGAGGGTGGAGGGGCGACCCAGTACTTC	CSAEGGGATQYF
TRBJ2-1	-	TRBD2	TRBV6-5	TGTGCCAGCACCTACAGCGGGAACTCCTACAATGAGCAGTTCTTC	CASTYSGNSYNEQFF
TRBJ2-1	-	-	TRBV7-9	TGTGCCAGTATACGATCAGGGACTTCCTACAATGAGCAGTTCTTC	CASIRSGTSYNEQFF
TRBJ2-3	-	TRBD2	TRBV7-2	TGTGCCAGCAGAACACTAGCGGGGGTCACAGATACGCAGTATTTT	CASRTLAGVTDTQYF
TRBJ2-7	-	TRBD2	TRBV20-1	TGCAGTGCTCGACCGCGGGGGGCTCCCGCCTACGAGCAGTACTTC	CSARPRGAPAYEQYF
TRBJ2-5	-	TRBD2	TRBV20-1	TGCAGTGCTAGAGTAACTAGCGGGTACCAAGAGACCCAGTACTTC	CSARVTSGYQETQYF
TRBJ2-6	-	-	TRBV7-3	TGTGCCAGCAGCCCAGGGGCGAGCTCTGGGGCCAACGTCCTGACTTTC	CASSPGASSGANVLTF
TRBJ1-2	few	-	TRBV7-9	TGTGCCAGCGCTCCTGAAGGCGTATCCTATGGCTACACCTTC	CASAPEGVSYGYTF
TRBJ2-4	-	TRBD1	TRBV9	TGTGCCAGCAGCCCGACAGGGGCTCGCCAAAACATTCAGTACTTC	CASSPTGARQNIQYF
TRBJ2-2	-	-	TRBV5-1	TGCGCCAGCCTAAGCGAGGGGATAACCGGGGAGCTGTTTTTT	CASLSEGITGELFF
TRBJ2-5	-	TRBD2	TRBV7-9	TGTGCCAGCAGCTTTATGCTCGGGGGGTACCAAGAGACCCAGTACTTC	CASSFMLGGYQETQYF
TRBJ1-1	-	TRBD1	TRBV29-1	TGCAGCGTAGACCGACAGGGGGCAGGCACTGAAGCTTTCTTT	CSVDRQGAGTEAFF
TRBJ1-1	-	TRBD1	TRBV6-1	TGTGCCAGCAGAAACCAGGGGGCTGTGGGAAACACTGAAGCTTTCTTT	CASRNQGAVGNTEAFF
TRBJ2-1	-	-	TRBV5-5	TGTGCCAGCAGCTCTTCCGGGACTCCCGGTAGAGAGCAGTTCTTC	CASSSSGTPGREQFF
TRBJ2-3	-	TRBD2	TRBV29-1	TGCAGCGTTGATAACCTAAAGCGGGGCCGCACAGATACGCAGTATTTT	CSVDNLKRGRTDTQYF
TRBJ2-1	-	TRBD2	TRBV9	TGTGCCAGCAGCTTAAGGACTAGCGGGGGTGTGAATGAGCAGTTCTTC	CASSLRTSGGVNEQFF